Included here is one TCR beta chain sequence, with context. Original methodology: Quantification of nucleated cells was approximated via reference gene primer amplification. TCRdb's table, derived via immunoSEQ multiplex PCR, lists solely in-frame clones and lacks some. V and J calls plus clone size are reproduced from that table; the DNA served to infer D and trimming. The sample comprises about 160,000 clones, approximately 81% of which are singletons, and about 5% rests with the top ten. This entry comes from a study of blood T cell repertoires in COVID-19. Study context: Sample material is recorded as cDNA or gDNA derived from T cells, B-cell-depleted T cells, or PBMCs.

The V and J ends lost 1 base and 7 bases respectively, with 11 bases between them. This CDR3 contains 14 residues. Per germline, CDR1 SEHNR and CDR2 FQNEAQ (reference sequence). Cohorts were assigned according to the clinical history that participants reported. This clonotype was sampled from a woman aged 35 to 49 with acute COVID-19. The source material was PBMCs or T cells enriched from blood (not recorded which). The chain is built from TRBV7-9 and TRBJ2-1; D not certain. CDR3 amino acids: CASSLGVSTNEQFF. CDR3 nucleotide sequence: TGTGCCAGCAGCTTAGGGGTTAGCACGAATGAGCAGTTCTTC.